One sample yielded the 31 T cell receptor beta chains listed below, sequenced in a study of blood T cells in healthy people across ages. Alongside a J-beta primer mix, a sample-barcoded 5' primer served in a second PCR lasting roughly 6 to 12 cycles. TCRdb ran MiXCR on the 5' RACE reads and lists one entry per CDR3 protein. This sample has 850,000 or so distinct CDR3 sequences; roughly 26% occur once, and the top ten carry around 16%. Sequencing input: blood. The receptor set was obtained from a woman of 80 years or more in good health.

For this clonotype: One junction end does not reproduce the germline sequence, and a read error may be involved. This chain connects TRBV15 to TRBJ2-7; D tentatively fits TRBD1 or TRBD2 (6 bases each). This CDR3 region has 12 residues. Germline loops: CDR1 LNHNV, CDR2 YYDKDF (reference sequence). CDR3 loop: CATSREGGRVIF. Written as DNA, the CDR3 is TGTGCCACCAGCAGAGAGGGGGGCAGGGTAATCTTC.

The gene calls are TRBV12-3 or TRBV12-4 and TRBJ1-5, with D possibly matching TRBD1 (5 bases). The ends were cut back, 3 bases at V and 5 bases at J, with 8 bases in the middle. The CDR3 has 13 amino acids. Written as DNA, the CDR3 is TGTGCCAGCAGTTTTAGGGGTTATCAGCCCCAGCATTTT. As protein: CASSFRGYQPQHF.

The chain is built from TRBV5-6 and TRBJ1-1; D is unclear. This CDR3 has 15 residues. Per the germline V gene, CDR1 is SGHDT and CDR2 is YYEEEE. Deletions cut 2 bases from V and 0 bases from J, with 11 bases between. This CDR3 reads CASSLGVGVNTEAFF. The CDR3 DNA reads as TGTGCCAGCAGCTTAGGAGTTGGGGTGAACACTGAAGCTTTCTTT.

In regard to this clonotype: This may be a read error, as it is one base from a much larger clone. The gene calls are TRBV6-5 and TRBJ1-2; 9 nucleotides line up with TRBD1. Germline loops: CDR1 MNHEY, CDR2 SVGAGI. The CDR3 is 17 residues long. The DNA for the CDR3 is TGTGCCGGCAGTTCCTCAGGGATGGACAGGGGAATTGGTGGCTACACCTTC. It codes for CAGSSSGMDRGIGGYTF.

This clonotype was seen a few times. The junction does not match germline at one end; this may be a read error. This rearrangement joins TRBV12-3 or TRBV12-4 to TRBJ2-3; the match to TRBD2 covers 9 bases. This CDR3 comprises 16 residues. The CDR3 is CASSSKRGVSTDTEYF. CDR3 DNA sequence: TGTGCCAGCAGTTCAAAGCGGGGGGTCAGCACAGATACGGAGTATTTT.

This clonotype has more than one count but fewer than ten. The genes are TRBV30 and TRBJ1-3, with D uncertain. The CDR3 has 13 amino acids. Looked up from germline, CDR1 is GTSNPN and CDR2 is SVGIG (reference sequence). The V and J ends lost 1 base and 0 bases respectively, with 4 bases between them. This chain's CDR3 is CAWSAISGNTIYF. CDR3 in DNA: TGTGCCTGGAGTGCAATCTCTGGAAACACCATATATTTT.

This clonotype has ten or more counts. The rearrangement joins TRBV20-1 to TRBJ2-5; D remains unclear. The germline V and J ends were trimmed by 3 bases and 5 bases, with 16 bases remaining between them. Germline V gives CDR1 DFQATT, CDR2 SNEGSKA (reference sequence). This CDR3 contains 14 residues. CDR3 protein: CSARDVGAWETQYF. CDR3 sequence (DNA): TGCAGTGCTAGGGACGTCGGAGCGTGGGAGACCCAGTACTTC.

This clonotype was detected only a few times. The chain carries TRBV27 and TRBJ2-3, with D perhaps matching TRBD1 or TRBD2 (5 bases each). Trimming took 5 bases from V and 4 from J, leaving 16 bases between them. The CDR3 has 15 amino acids. The germline V gene has CDR1 MNHEY and CDR2 SMNVEV (reference sequence). The CDR3 DNA sequence: TGTGCCAGCAGTACGGGACGATCGGGGCCAGATACGCAGTATTTT. Protein: CASSTGRSGPDTQYF.

In the case of this clonotype: This clone may be a read error of a much larger clone one base away. The chain links TRBV5-1 to TRBJ2-1, with 8 bases aligning to TRBD2. The J call is in doubt because the DNA end fits TRBJ2-7 better. The CDR3 extends over 17 amino acids. Germline lookup yields CDR1 SGHRS and CDR2 YFSETQ. DNA for the CDR3: TGCGCCAGCAGCCCGGGGTGGGGGACTAGGGCTGACAATGAGCAGTACTTC. This gives the protein CASSPGWGTRADNEQYF.

Concerning this clonotype: A much larger clone differs by one base, so this may be a read error. V gene TRBV6-2 or TRBV6-3 combines with J gene TRBJ2-1, with D perhaps matching TRBD1 (5 bases). This CDR3 comprises 13 residues. The V gene's germline CDR1 is MNHEY and CDR2 SVGEGT. DNA of the CDR3: TGTACCAGGGTCGTAGGAAAGTGGAATGAGCAGTTCTTC. It encodes CTRVVGKWNEQFF.

In this sample, this clonotype turned up many times. This sequence joins TRBV4-3 and TRBJ1-5; TRBD1 aligns across 10 bases. CDR3 length: 15 amino acids. V trimming: 4 bases; J trimming: 5 bases; junction bases outside the gene matches: 5. CDR1 is LGHNA and CDR2 is YSLEER in the germline V gene. The CDR3, as DNA: TGCGCCAGCAGCCGAGGGACAGGGGCGGATCAGCCCCAGCATTTT. The encoded protein is CASSRGTGADQPQHF.

Of note for this clonotype: A read error may be the cause here, since a much bigger clone is one base away. The chain combines TRBV6-1 with TRBJ2-7; D is perhaps TRBD1 (5 bases). Germline CDR1 reads MNHNS; CDR2 reads SASEGT. The CDR3 covers 14 residues. V was shortened by 8 bases and J by 0 bases, with 14 bases between the two germline ends. CDR3 protein: CASQDRQPSYEQYF. CDR3 in DNA: TGTGCCAGCCAAGACCGACAGCCCTCCTACGAGCAGTACTTC.

The chain is built from TRBV7-9 and TRBJ2-7, with a tentative D call TRBD2 (5 bases). Trimming cost V 5 bases and J 2 bases, with 10 bases left between them. The CDR3 contains 13 residues. Germline V gene data show CDR1 as SEHNR and CDR2 as FQNEAQ (reference sequence). The CDR3 loop reads CASSPGIPYEQYF. The CDR3 DNA is TGTGCCAGCAGCCCCGGGATTCCCTACGAGCAGTACTTC.

Points on this clonotype: An end of the junction differs from the germline gene, which may be a read error. The chain employs TRBV6-2 or TRBV6-3 and TRBJ2-5, with 10 positions matching TRBD2. CDR3 length: 15 residues. Per the germline V gene, CDR1 is MNHEY and CDR2 is SVGEGT. In DNA form, the CDR3 reads TGTGCCAGCAGTTACATAGCGGGGGGTCGAGAGACCCGGTACTTC. Translated, it gives CASSYIAGGRETRYF.

The rearrangement uses TRBV20-1 and TRBJ2-1, with 10 bases that match TRBD2. The tail of the sequence fits TRBJ2-7 better, so the J call may be wrong. The germline V gene encodes CDR1 DFQATT and CDR2 SNEGSKA (reference sequence). The CDR3 is 15 amino acids. The DNA of the CDR3 is TGCAGTGCTTGCAAGACTAGCGGGTCCTACAATGAGCAGTACTTC. Protein product: CSACKTSGSYNEQYF.

This chain uses TRBV6-4 with TRBJ2-3, with 11 bases aligning to TRBD2. V gave up 5 bases and J gave up 5 bases; unmatched junction bases: 6. Germline V gene sequence: CDR1 MRHNA, CDR2 SNTAGT. CDR3 size: 15 residues. CDR3 nucleotides: TGTGCCAGCAGTATTAGCGGGGGGGCCATAGATACGCAGTATTTT. This sequence encodes CASSISGGAIDTQYF.

At least ten counts were recorded for this clonotype. The genes are TRBV20-1 and TRBJ1-4; D is undetermined. The CDR3 extends over 16 amino acids. Germline V gene sequence: CDR1 DFQATT, CDR2 SNEGSKA (reference sequence). Trimming left V 2 bases short and J 8 bases short, with 21 bases between. The CDR3 region has the DNA TGCAGTGCTAGAAACCGTCCGGGTAATACTAGGGAAAAACTGTTTTTT. It encodes CSARNRPGNTREKLFF.

This clonotype was counted ten times or more. J is TRBJ2-3 and V is TRBV28; 12 positions match TRBD2. After removal of 3 bases from V and 7 bases from J, the junction contained 5 bases not matched to a gene. From germline, CDR1 is MDHEN and CDR2 SYDVKM. The length of the CDR3 is 15 residues. CDR3 region: CASSLASGGAYTQYF. The CDR3 DNA reads as TGTGCCAGCAGTTTGGCTAGCGGGGGGGCGTATACGCAGTATTTT.

This clonotype was found once. The chain recombines TRBV20-1 with TRBJ1-5, with 8 bases that match TRBD1. Germline CDR1 is DFQATT and CDR2 is SNEGSKA (reference sequence). The CDR3 covers 15 residues. CDR3: CRAAQGQGWTKPQHF. The CDR3 DNA follows: TGCAGAGCGGCCCAAGGACAGGGTTGGACTAAGCCCCAGCATTTT.

This clonotype was picked up many times. This chain uses TRBV5-1 with TRBJ2-5, with a tentative D call TRBD2 (7 bases). The CDR3 is 14 amino acids. V gave up 0 bases and J gave up 5 bases, with 11 bases separating them. In germline, CDR1 is SGHRS, CDR2 YFSETQ. The CDR3 coding sequence is TGCGCCAGCAGCTTGGAGGGGGGGCACGAGACCCAGTACTTC. This sequence encodes CASSLEGGHETQYF.

This clonotype was counted ten times or more. The chain couples TRBV12-3 or TRBV12-4 to TRBJ2-4; 7 nucleotides match TRBD1. V gave up 7 bases and J gave up 4 bases; unmatched junction bases: 4. CDR3 length: 13 amino acids. Here the CDR3 reads CASTTTGKNIQYF. CDR3 DNA sequence: TGTGCCAGCACCACGACAGGGAAAAACATTCAGTACTTC.

V usage is TRBV27 and J usage is TRBJ1-6; tentative D call: TRBD1 (5 bases). Germline V gene lookup returns CDR1 MNHEY and CDR2 SMNVEV (reference sequence). V gave up 3 bases and J gave up 0 bases, with 12 bases separating them. The CDR3 totals 17 residues. The chain's CDR3 is CASSLVRESSYNSPLHF. CDR3 nucleotides: TGTGCCAGCAGTTTGGTCAGGGAAAGCTCCTATAATTCACCCCTCCACTTT.

Written as DNA, the CDR3 is TGTGCCAGTAGAGGGGTAGGGACTTACGACCAAGAGACCCAGTACTTC. Its translation: CASRGVGTYDQETQYF. V gene TRBV19 combines with J gene TRBJ2-5; D may be TRBD2 (6 bases). The germline V and J ends were trimmed by 6 bases and 0 bases, with 17 bases remaining between them. This CDR3 is built from 16 residues. Per germline, CDR1 LNHDA and CDR2 SQIVND (reference sequence).

The J gene is TRBJ2-7, the V gene TRBV5-1; 9 bases align to TRBD2. Trimming took 5 bases from V and 3 from J; bases not matched to a gene: 6. Germline lookup yields CDR1 SGHRS and CDR2 YFSETQ. The CDR3 has 14 amino acids. The CDR3 DNA reads as TGCGCCAGCAGTACGGGTAGCGGGAGCTACGAGCAGTACTTC. Translation gives CASSTGSGSYEQYF.

This clonotype was picked up many times. The chain combines TRBV20-1 with TRBJ2-7, with TRBD2 matching 8 bases. The CDR3 totals 14 residues. The V gene's germline CDR1 is DFQATT and CDR2 SNEGSKA (reference sequence). V lost 5 bases, J lost 4 bases, and 10 bases stayed unmatched. Here the CDR3 reads CSAEVAGRRYEQYF. In nucleotides, the CDR3 is TGCAGTGCTGAGGTAGCGGGGAGGCGTTACGAGCAGTACTTC.

This clonotype turned up a few times. CDR3 residues: CASSPQISNYGYTF. The CDR3 region has the DNA TGTGCCAGCAGCCCTCAGATTTCTAACTATGGCTACACCTTC. J is TRBJ1-2 and V is TRBV28, with D unresolved. The V and J ends lost 6 bases and 0 bases respectively, with 11 bases between them. The length of the CDR3 is 14 residues. Per the germline V gene, CDR1 is MDHEN and CDR2 is SYDVKM.

About this clonotype itself: A junction end diverges from the germline sequence, so it may reflect a read error. The gene calls are TRBV9 and TRBJ2-5, with D maybe TRBD2 (5 bases). The germline gives CDR1 SGDLS, CDR2 YYNGEE. CDR3 size: 15 residues. CDR3 sequence reads: CAGSPSLGRQETQYF. The CDR3 bases are TGTGCCGGCAGCCCCTCACTAGGAAGACAAGAGACCCAGTACTTC.

This clonotype was counted between two and nine times. This chain connects TRBV3-1 to TRBJ1-5; no clear D. Germline CDR1 reads LGHDT; CDR2 reads YNNKEL (reference sequence). V was clipped by 3 bases and J by 5 bases, with 14 bases between them. This CDR3 is 15 amino acids long. The CDR3 loop reads CASSQGTSTYQPQHF. The CDR3 bases are TGTGCCAGCAGCCAGGGAACAAGTACCTATCAGCCCCAGCATTTT.

On this clonotype itself: This may be a read error: a much more frequent sequence differs by one nucleotide. The chain carries TRBV6-2 or TRBV6-3 and TRBJ2-1; 9 positions match TRBD1. V trimming: 6 bases; J trimming: 6 bases; junction bases outside the gene matches: 9. The CDR3 has 15 amino acids. Germline CDR1 reads MNHEY; CDR2 reads SVGEGT. The CDR3 region is CASRWEGQGGNEQFF. The DNA of the CDR3 is TGTGCCAGCAGGTGGGAGGGACAGGGAGGCAATGAGCAGTTCTTC.

There are a few counts of this clonotype. One junction end does not reproduce the germline sequence, and a read error may be involved. CDR3 sequence: CASSRSGGYREKLFF. CDR3 nucleotide sequence: TGCGCCAGCAGCCGGTCGGGGGGCTATCGGGAAAAGCTGTTTTTT. The rearrangement joins TRBV4-1 to TRBJ1-4, with D perhaps matching TRBD1 (6 bases). CDR3 length: 15 amino acids. Germline V gene sequence: CDR1 MGHRA, CDR2 YSYEKL.

Remarks on this clonotype: A read error may explain this, as a much larger clone is one base away. The CDR3 DNA reads as TGTGCCAGCTCAACCGGGACAGGGTTCGGTCGCGAGCAGTACGTC. Translated: CASSTGTGFGREQYV. The chain uses TRBV18 and TRBJ2-7; TRBD1 aligns across 9 bases. The CDR3 has 15 amino acids. The V gene end was trimmed by 5 bases and the J gene end by 6 bases; junction bases not matched to a gene: 11. Germline loops: CDR1 KGHSH, CDR2 LQKENI.